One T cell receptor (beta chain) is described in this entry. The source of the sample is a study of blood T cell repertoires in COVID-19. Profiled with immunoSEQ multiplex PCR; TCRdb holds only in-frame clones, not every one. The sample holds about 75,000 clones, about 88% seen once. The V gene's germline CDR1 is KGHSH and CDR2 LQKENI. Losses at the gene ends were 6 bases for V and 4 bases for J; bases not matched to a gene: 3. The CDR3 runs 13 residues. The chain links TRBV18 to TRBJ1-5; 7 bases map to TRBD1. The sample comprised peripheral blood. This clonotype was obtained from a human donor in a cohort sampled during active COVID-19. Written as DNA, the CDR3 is TGTGCCAGCTCCCAGGACAGGAATCAGCCCCAGCATTTT. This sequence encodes CASSQDRNQPQHF.